This T cell receptor beta chain was identified during a study of somatic mutations in cytotoxic T cells in rheumatoid arthritis (dated by TCRdb to about 2017). As for the study more broadly: Before any treatment started and right after they were diagnosed, patients gave peripheral blood samples (approximately 33 ml EDTA). A total of 65 or so rheumatoid arthritis patients and under 25 healthy controls underwent TCRB deep sequencing. Patient and control groups had essentially identical median ages. Whether expanded CD8+ T-cell clones in untreated, newly diagnosed rheumatoid arthritis carry somatic mutations was the study question, and clonality was characterized with TCRB deep sequencing. Sorted V beta1+ cells also underwent TCRB sequencing, and some V beta antibody-stained T-cell populations were flow-sorted at nearly 100% purity on a FACSAria II or Sony SH800.

Trimming at the junction amounts to 3 bases on V and 9 bases on J, and the germline ends lie 11 bases apart. Its CDR3 holds 13 amino acids, cysteine through phenylalanine. The CDR3 DNA has 39 bases and is translated from base 1. CDR1 and CDR2 are drawn from the germline V gene (reference sequence): MNHEY, SMNVEV. Sequencing of TCRB CDR3 was done on genomic DNA with the immunoSEQ assay. The study's own analysis went as follows. Only a few patient CD8+ clones larger than 1% matched published virus-specific TCRB sequences when compared against them. Only productive TCRB rearrangements were included in the analyses. A clone was defined by a unique TCRB CDR3 sequence, and clonality was computed as a productive clonality index based on Shannon entropy. To calculate repertoire overlap between two samples, the template counts of each clone were considered relative to each sample's total templates. Flow cytometry-measured V-gene usage correlated with V-gene usage from TCRB sequencing, with a Spearman r of about 0.64. The clones in this table, taken by TCRdb from immuneACCESS, are in-frame only. Not every clone is retained; where verified, under half of the shortfall comes from an unresolved V gene, and the cause of the rest is unknown. V, J and clone size are those of that table, while D and trimming were read from the DNA. The sample contains under 4,500 clones, about four fifths of them found a single time. The leading ten clones occupy 5.5% to 7.5% of the sample.

This clone was seen just once. Its antigen is unknown. Per-base quality was not reported, and no clone a single base away is much larger than it. Positive magnetic bead selection on an AutoMACS was used to isolate CD4+ and CD8+ cells, with flow cytometry used to check purity. A TCR V beta antibody panel was used in flow cytometry to screen first for clonal expansions, which were then characterized by TCRB deep sequencing of sorted CD8+ fractions. Peripheral blood mononuclear cells were obtained using density gradient separation with Ficoll-Paque PLUS. Nucleospin Tissue or Tissue XS kits were used to extract DNA from CD4-enriched, CD8-enriched or PBMC samples, and a Qubit 2.0 fluorometer was used for quantification. Summary of the overall study and its limitations: Viral specificity could not be ruled out by absence from virus-specific databases, and the antigen targets of the expanded CD8+ clones remained unknown. CD8+ T-cell clonality did not differ significantly between rheumatoid arthritis patients and age-matched healthy controls. The slight TRBV07 underrepresentation in patients was not adjusted for multiple comparisons. The largest CD8+ clone made up more than 20% of CD8+ cells in about an eighth of the 65 patients, and blood and synovial fluid shared several identical CD8+ TCRB sequences. In patients, CD8+ clonality rose with age (Spearman r ≈ 0.49), which was not the case in healthy controls.

This clonotype was obtained from an adult with rheumatoid arthritis. This chain is built from TRBV27 and TRBJ2-2; no D segment can be confidently identified. Input material: CD8+ T cells sorted from blood. At the DNA level, the sequence is TGTGCCAGCAGTTTGTTGGGGAACCGGGAGCTGTTTTTT. Translated, this gives CASSLLGNRELFF.